This T cell receptor (beta chain) stems from a study of cytomegalovirus exposure and HLA in healthy donors. Study results and caveats: Several of the most significant clusters appeared linked to common viral pathogens, based on a later analysis. Cytomegalovirus association was listed for approximately 150 TCR beta chains. Association of a missense DCLRE1C variant with TCR beta V- and J-gene trimming was reported in a later analysis. A classifier reportedly called cytomegalovirus status with high sensitivity and specificity.

J lost 4 bases, V lost 4 bases, and 17 bases had no gene match. In germline, CDR1 is SGHDT, CDR2 YYEEEE. The CDR3 runs to 19 residues. Use of 60 Vbeta and 13 Jbeta primers characterized the PCR. Some clones are missing from TCRdb's copy, which holds only in-frame ones; the method was immunoSEQ multiplex PCR. The sample yields about 160,000 clones, under 85% seen once. With regard to this clone: Its antigen is not identified.

The clonotype comes from a woman in her twenties or thirties in good health and CMV-seronegative. The chain recombines TRBV5-6 with TRBJ2-6, with 7 nucleotides matching TRBD2. Specimen: PBMCs. As DNA, the CDR3 is TGTGCCAGCAGCCCTCTATTCGAGGGTCCGGGGGGAGGGGCCAACGTCCTGACTTTC. Translating gives CASSPLFEGPGGGANVLTF.